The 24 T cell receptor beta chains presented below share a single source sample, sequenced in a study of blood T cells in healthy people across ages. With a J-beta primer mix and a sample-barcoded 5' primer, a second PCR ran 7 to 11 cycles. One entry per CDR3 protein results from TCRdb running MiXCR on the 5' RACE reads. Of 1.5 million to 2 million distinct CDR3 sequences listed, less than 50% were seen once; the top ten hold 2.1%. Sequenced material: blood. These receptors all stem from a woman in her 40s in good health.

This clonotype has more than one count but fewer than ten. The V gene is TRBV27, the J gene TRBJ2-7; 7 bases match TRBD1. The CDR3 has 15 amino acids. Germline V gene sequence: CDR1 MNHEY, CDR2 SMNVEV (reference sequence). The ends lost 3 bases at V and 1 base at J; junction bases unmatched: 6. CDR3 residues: CASSFGQGESYEQYF. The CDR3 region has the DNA TGTGCCAGCAGTTTCGGGCAGGGGGAATCCTACGAGCAGTACTTC.

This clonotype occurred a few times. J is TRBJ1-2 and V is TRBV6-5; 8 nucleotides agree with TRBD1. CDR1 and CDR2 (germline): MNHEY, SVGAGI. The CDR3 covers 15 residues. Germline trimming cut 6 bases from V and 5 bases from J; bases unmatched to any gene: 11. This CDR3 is CASSPMQGAPYGYTF. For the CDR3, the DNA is TGTGCCAGCAGCCCGATGCAGGGGGCTCCTTATGGCTACACCTTC.

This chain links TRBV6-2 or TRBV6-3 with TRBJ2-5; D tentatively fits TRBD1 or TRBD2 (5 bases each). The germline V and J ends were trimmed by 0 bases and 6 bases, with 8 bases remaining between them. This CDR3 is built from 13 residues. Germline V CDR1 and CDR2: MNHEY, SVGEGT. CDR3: CASSYSGTKTQYF. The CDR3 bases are TGTGCCAGCAGTTACTCGGGGACGAAGACCCAGTACTTC.

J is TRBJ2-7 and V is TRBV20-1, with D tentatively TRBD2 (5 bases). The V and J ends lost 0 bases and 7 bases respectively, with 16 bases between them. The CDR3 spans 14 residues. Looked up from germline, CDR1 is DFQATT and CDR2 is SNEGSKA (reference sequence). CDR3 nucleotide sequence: TGCAGTGCTAGAGATAGACTAACCGACAATGAGCAGTACTTC. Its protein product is CSARDRLTDNEQYF.

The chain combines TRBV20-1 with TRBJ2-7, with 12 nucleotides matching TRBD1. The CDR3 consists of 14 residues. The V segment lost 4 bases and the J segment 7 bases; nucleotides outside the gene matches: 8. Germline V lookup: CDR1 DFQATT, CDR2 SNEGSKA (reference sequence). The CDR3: CSATGTGGVDEQYF. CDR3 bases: TGCAGTGCTACAGGGACAGGGGGCGTCGATGAGCAGTACTTC.

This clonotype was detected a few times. In nucleotides, the CDR3 is TGTGCCAGCAGCTCTCCGGGACAGGGTTATGGGGCCAACGTCCTGACTTTC. Its translation: CASSSPGQGYGANVLTF. J is TRBJ2-6 and V is TRBV7-9; 9 positions agree with TRBD1. The length of the CDR3 is 17 residues. The V gene's germline CDR1 is SEHNR and CDR2 FQNEAQ (reference sequence). Losses at the gene ends were 4 bases for V and 3 bases for J; bases not matched to a gene: 7.

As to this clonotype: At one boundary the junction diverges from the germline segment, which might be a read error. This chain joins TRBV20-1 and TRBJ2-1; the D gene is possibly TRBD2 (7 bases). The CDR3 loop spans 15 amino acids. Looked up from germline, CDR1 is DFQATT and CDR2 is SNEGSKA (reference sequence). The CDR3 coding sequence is TGCAGTGCAGGGAGGGGGGCTAGCTCCTACGATGAGCAGTTCTTC. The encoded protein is CSAGRGASSYDEQFF.

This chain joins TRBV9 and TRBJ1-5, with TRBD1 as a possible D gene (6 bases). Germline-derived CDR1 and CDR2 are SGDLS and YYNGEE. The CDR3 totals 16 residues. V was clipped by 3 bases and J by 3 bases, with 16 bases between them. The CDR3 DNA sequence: TGTGCCAGCAGCGAGGGGGTGCGGGGAGACAATCAGCCCCAGCATTTT. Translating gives CASSEGVRGDNQPQHF.

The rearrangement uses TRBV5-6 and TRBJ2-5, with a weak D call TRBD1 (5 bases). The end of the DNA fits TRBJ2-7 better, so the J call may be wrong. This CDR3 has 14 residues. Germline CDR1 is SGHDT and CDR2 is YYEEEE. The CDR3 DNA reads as TGTGCCAGCAGCTTGCAGGGATGGGCCCACGAGCAGTACTTC. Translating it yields CASSLQGWAHEQYF.

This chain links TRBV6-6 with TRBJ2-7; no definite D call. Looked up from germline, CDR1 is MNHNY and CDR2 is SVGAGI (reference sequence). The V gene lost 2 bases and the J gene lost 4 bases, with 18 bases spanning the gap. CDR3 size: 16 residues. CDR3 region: CASSYDLAGVGYEQYF. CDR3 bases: TGTGCCAGCAGTTACGACCTGGCAGGTGTAGGATACGAGCAGTACTTC.

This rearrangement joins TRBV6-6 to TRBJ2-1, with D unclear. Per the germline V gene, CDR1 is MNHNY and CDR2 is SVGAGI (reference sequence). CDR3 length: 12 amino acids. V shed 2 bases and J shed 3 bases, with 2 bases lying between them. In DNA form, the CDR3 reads TGTGCCAGCAGTTACGACTACAATGAGCAGTTCTTC. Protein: CASSYDYNEQFF.

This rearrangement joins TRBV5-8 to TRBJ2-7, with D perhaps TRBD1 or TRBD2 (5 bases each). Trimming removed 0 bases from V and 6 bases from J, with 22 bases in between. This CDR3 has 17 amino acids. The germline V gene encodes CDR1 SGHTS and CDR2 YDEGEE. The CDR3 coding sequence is TGTGCCAGCAGCTTGGTTGTCCGGGGCAGGGAAATCGGCGAGCAGTACTTC. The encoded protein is CASSLVVRGREIGEQYF.

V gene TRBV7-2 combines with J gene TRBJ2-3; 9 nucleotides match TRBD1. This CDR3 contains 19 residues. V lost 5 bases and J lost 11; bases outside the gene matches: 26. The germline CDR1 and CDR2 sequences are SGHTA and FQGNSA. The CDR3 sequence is CASSLYLTTRQGGTEMQYF. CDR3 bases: TGTGCCAGCAGCCTATACCTTACTACAAGACAGGGGGGGACAGAGATGCAGTATTTT.

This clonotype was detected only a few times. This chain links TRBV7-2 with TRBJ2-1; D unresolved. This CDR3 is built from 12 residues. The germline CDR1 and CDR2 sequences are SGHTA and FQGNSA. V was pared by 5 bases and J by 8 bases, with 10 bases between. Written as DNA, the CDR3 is TGTGCCAGCAGCCCCCTTTCCCATGAGCAGTTCTTC. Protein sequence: CASSPLSHEQFF.

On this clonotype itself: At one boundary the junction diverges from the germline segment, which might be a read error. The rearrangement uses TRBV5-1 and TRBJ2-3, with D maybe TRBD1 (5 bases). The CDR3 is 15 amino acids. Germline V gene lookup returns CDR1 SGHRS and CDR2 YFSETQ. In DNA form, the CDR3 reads TGCGCCGGCAGCTTGGTCAGGGAAAGCACAGATACGCAGTATTTT. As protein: CAGSLVRESTDTQYF. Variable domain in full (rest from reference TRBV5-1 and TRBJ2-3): KAGVTQTPRYLIKTRGQQVTLSCSPISGHRSVSWYQQTPGQGLQFLFEYFSETQRNKGNFPGRFSGRQFSNSRSEMNVSTLELGDSALYLCAGSLVRESTDTQYFGPGTRLTVL.

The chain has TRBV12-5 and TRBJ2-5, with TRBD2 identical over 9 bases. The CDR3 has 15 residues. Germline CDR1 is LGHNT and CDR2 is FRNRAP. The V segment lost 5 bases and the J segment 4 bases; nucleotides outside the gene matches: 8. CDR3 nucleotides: TGTGCTAGTGGTCGAGGCGGGGGGGCCGGAGAGACCCAGTACTTC. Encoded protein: CASGRGGGAGETQYF.

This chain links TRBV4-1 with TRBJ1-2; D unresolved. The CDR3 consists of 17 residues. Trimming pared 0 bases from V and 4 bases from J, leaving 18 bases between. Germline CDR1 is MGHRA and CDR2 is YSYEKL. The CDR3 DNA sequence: TGCGCCAGCAGCCAAGATCTCATACCCTTAGGTGGCTATGGCTACACCTTC. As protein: CASSQDLIPLGGYGYTF.

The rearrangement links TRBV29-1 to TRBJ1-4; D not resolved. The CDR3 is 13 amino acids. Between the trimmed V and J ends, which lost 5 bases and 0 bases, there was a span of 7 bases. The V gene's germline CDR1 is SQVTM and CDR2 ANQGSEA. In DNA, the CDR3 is TGCAGCGTTCCCAGTGCAACTAATGAAAAACTGTTTTTT. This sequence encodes CSVPSATNEKLFF.

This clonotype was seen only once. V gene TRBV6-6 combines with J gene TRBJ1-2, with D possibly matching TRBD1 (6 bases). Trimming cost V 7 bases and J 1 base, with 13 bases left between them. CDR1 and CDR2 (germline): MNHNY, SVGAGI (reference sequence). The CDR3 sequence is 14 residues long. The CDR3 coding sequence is TGTGCCAGCAAAACGGGGGGCGTTAACTATGGCTACACCTTC. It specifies CASKTGGVNYGYTF.

The CDR3 region has the DNA TGCGCCAGCAGCGTGGCGGGAGTAAATGAGCAGTTCTTC. This sequence encodes CASSVAGVNEQFF. V and J are TRBV5-1 and TRBJ2-1, with 7 bases identical to TRBD2. The CDR3 covers 13 residues. V lost 4 bases and J lost 7; bases outside the gene matches: 5. Per the germline V gene, CDR1 is SGHRS and CDR2 is YFSETQ.

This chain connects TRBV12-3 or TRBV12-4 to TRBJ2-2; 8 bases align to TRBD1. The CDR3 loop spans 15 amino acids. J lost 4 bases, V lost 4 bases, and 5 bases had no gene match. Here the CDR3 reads CASSSGGAGTGELFF. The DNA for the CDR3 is TGTGCCAGCAGTTCAGGGGGCGCCGGCACCGGGGAGCTGTTTTTT.

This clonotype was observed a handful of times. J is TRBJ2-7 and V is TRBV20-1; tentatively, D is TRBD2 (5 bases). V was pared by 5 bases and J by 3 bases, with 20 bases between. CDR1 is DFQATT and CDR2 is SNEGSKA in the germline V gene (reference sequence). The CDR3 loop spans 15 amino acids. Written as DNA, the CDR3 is TGCAGTGCTGGCATAAGCCGGACTTTTGGCTACGAGCAGTACTTC. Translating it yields CSAGISRTFGYEQYF.

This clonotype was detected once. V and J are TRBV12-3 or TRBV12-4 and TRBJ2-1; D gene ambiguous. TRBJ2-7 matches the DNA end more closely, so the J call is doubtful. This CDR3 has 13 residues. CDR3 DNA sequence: TGTGCCAGCAGTGTTGTCCATCTGCGAGAGCAGTACTTC. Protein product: CASSVVHLREQYF.

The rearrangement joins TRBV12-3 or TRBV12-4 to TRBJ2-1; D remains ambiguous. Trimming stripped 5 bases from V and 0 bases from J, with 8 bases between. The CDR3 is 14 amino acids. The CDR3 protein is CASSPRCSYNEQFF. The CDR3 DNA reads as TGTGCCAGCAGTCCCAGGTGCTCCTACAATGAGCAGTTCTTC.